This T cell receptor (beta chain) was documented in a study of T-cell memory formation after mild COVID-19. Study-wide results and caveats: Pre-infection memory contained some responding clones, which suggested that cross-reactive memory had joined. Balance between CD4 and CD8 was seen in clones contracting day 15 to 85, and a CD4+ lean was seen in later expanders. The study found contracting CD4+ clones mainly in CM and EM and contracting CD8+ clones in EMRA.

This clonotype appeared many times. Antigen specificity is unknown. TCRdb re-called the 5' RACE reads with MiXCR, one entry per CDR3 protein. The sample lists just under 150,000 distinct CDR3 sequences, roughly 6.2% occurring once. The sample taken for sequencing was PBMCs or a T cell subset sorted from them (not recorded which). The TCR comes from an adult woman who had mild COVID-19 (a few samples of this study predate the infection). Cell type and time point are not known.

CDR3 region: CASSHIGAEAFF. CDR3 nucleotide sequence: TGTGCCAGCAGCCACATTGGGGCTGAAGCTTTCTTT. V is TRBV5-6 and J is TRBJ1-1; D remains unclear. Deletions cut 4 bases from V and 6 bases from J, with 10 bases between. The CDR3 extends over 12 amino acids. Germline CDR1 reads SGHDT; CDR2 reads YYEEEE.